This is a list of T cell receptor beta chains from one sample in a study of blood T cells in healthy people across ages. MiXCR, applied by TCRdb to the 5' RACE reads, yields one record per CDR3 protein. The sample shows some 800,000 distinct CDR3 sequences, roughly 25% of them seen only once. In addition, the sample was reused for a study of T cells of mothers and their children.

Sequencing was done on a sample of blood. All receptors come from a boy between 10 and 17 years old in good health. The CDR3 runs from the conserved cysteine through the conserved F or W. Each record gives: D gene, clone size, J gene, V gene, CDR3 protein, CDR3 DNA. The D gene is left open where the match is weak. Size tells how often a clone was seen (once, few, many) or the class of an expanded clone, and some rows leave it out.

>TRBD2|once|TRBJ2-1|TRBV4-3
CASSQVELAGGNEQFF
TGCGCCAGCAGCCAAGTAGAACTAGCGGGAGGCAATGAGCAGTTCTTC
>-|-|TRBJ2-1|TRBV20-1
CSARDSPSYAGEQFF
TGCAGTGCTAGAGATAGTCCTAGTTACGCCGGTGAGCAGTTCTTC
>-|few|TRBJ1-5|TRBV4-2
CASSPHSAGNQPQHF
TGTGCCAGCAGCCCCCATAGTGCTGGCAATCAGCCCCAGCATTTT
>TRBD2|-|TRBJ2-5|TRBV6-5
CASSSRLAGVQGQYF
TGTGCCAGCAGTTCCAGACTAGCGGGAGTCCAAGGGCAGTACTTC
>-|-|TRBJ2-1|TRBV25-1
CASSEISGYNEQFF
TGTGCCAGCAGTGAAATTAGCGGCTACAATGAGCAGTTCTTC
>TRBD2|-|TRBJ2-3|TRBV5-5
CASSLELAGVTDTQYF
TGTGCCAGCAGCTTGGAACTAGCGGGTGTCACAGATACGCAGTATTTT
>TRBD2|-|TRBJ2-7|TRBV11-3
CASSLTAGGHEQYF
TGTGCCAGCAGCTTAACGGCGGGAGGCCACGAGCAGTACTTC
>TRBD2|-|TRBJ2-2|TRBV6-5
CASSYSGPRGAGNTGELFF
TGTGCCAGCAGTTACTCCGGGCCCCGAGGAGCGGGAAACACCGGGGAGCTGTTTTTT
>-|-|TRBJ1-1|TRBV2
CASTRVQGNTEAFF
TGTGCCAGCACCCGGGTACAGGGGAACACTGAAGCTTTCTTT
>TRBD1|few|TRBJ2-7|TRBV6-1
CAGRPGTGTYEQYF
TGTGCCGGACGTCCCGGGACAGGGACCTACGAGCAGTACTTC
>TRBD1|-|TRBJ1-2|TRBV7-9
CASSPGQVQYDGYTF
TGTGCCAGCAGCCCCGGACAGGTCCAGTATGATGGCTACACCTTC
>-|few|TRBJ2-6|TRBV5-1
CASSLGPGAGANVLTF
TGCGCCAGCAGCTTGGGTCCAGGGGCTGGGGCCAACGTCCTGACTTTC
>-|-|TRBJ2-1|TRBV7-2
CASSPQDLFFDEQFF
TGTGCCAGCAGCCCACAGGACCTATTTTTCGATGAGCAGTTCTTC
>-|-|TRBJ1-4|TRBV4-3
CASSQDGSREVEKLFF
TGCGCCAGCAGCCAAGATGGGAGCAGGGAGGTTGAAAAACTGTTTTTT
>-|few|TRBJ2-5|TRBV7-9
CASSLSGSLYQETQYF
TGTGCCAGCAGCTTAAGCGGTTCCCTGTACCAAGAGACCCAGTACTTC
>-|-|TRBJ1-4|TRBV28
CASLNKLSGKLFF
TGTGCCAGCCTAAATAAACTTAGTGGAAAACTGTTTTTT
>-|-|TRBJ1-1|TRBV14
CANSYGALSEAFF
TGTGCCAACAGTTATGGGGCCTTATCTGAAGCTTTCTTT
>-|-|TRBJ2-1|TRBV29-1
CSPRGLTDNEQFF
TGCAGCCCCCGGGGACTGACCGACAATGAGCAGTTCTTC
>-|-|TRBJ1-6|TRBV20-1
CSARDSGTHTSLLHF
TGCAGTGCTAGAGATTCCGGGACACATACTTCACTCCTCCACTTT
>TRBD2|-|TRBJ2-3|TRBV28
CASILAGEDTQYF
TGTGCCAGCATTTTAGCGGGGGAGGATACGCAGTATTTT
>-|-|TRBJ2-5|TRBV15
CATSRDPFFVTQYF
TGTGCCACCAGCAGAGATCCCTTCTTTGTGACCCAGTACTTC
>TRBD2|-|TRBJ2-1|TRBV2
CASSGTSGGMNEQFF
TGTGCCAGCAGCGGGACTAGCGGGGGGATGAATGAGCAGTTCTTC
>-|-|TRBJ2-5|TRBV12-3/TRBV12-4
CASSGWGQETQYF
TGTGCCAGCAGCGGCTGGGGCCAAGAGACCCAGTACTTC
>-|-|TRBJ2-7|TRBV27
CASSGSTGMGIYEQYF
TGTGCCAGCAGTGGGAGTACTGGGATGGGGATTTACGAGCAGTACTTC
>-|-|TRBJ2-7|TRBV29-1
CSVGGDRTSSYEQYF
TGCAGCGTTGGGGGGGACCGTACGAGCTCCTACGAGCAGTACTTC
>TRBD1|-|TRBJ2-1|TRBV12-3/TRBV12-4
CASTTAGGNEQFF
TGTGCCAGCACCACAGCAGGGGGCAATGAGCAGTTCTTC
>-|-|TRBJ2-1|TRBV30
CAWSMGHQFF
TGTGCCTGGAGTATGGGACACCAGTTCTTC
>TRBD2|-|TRBJ2-3|TRBV28
CASSLGLAGAGNTDTQYF
TGTGCCAGCAGTTTGGGACTAGCGGGAGCTGGAAACACAGATACGCAGTATTTT
>-|-|TRBJ2-4|TRBV6-2/TRBV6-3
CASSLSHKNIQYF
TGTGCCAGCAGCCTTTCCCATAAAAACATTCAGTACTTC
>-|-|TRBJ2-7|TRBV2
CVTGSSSYEQYF
TGTGTCACGGGCAGTAGCTCCTACGAGCAGTACTTC
>-|-|TRBJ2-7|TRBV6-2/TRBV6-3
CAGSSVGTYEQYF
TGTGCCGGCAGTTCGGTAGGGACCTACGAGCAGTACTTC
>-|-|TRBJ2-1|TRBV7-3
CASSLSGPLNEQFF
TGTGCCAGCAGCTTATCGGGACCCCTTAATGAGCAGTTCTTC
>-|-|TRBJ2-5|TRBV7-3
CASSPRARWETQYF
TGTGCCAGCAGCCCCCGGGCCAGGTGGGAGACCCAGTACTTC
>-|few|TRBJ1-1|TRBV4-1
CASSQGGGQMNTEAFF
TGCGCCAGCAGCCAAGGGGGGGGTCAGATGAACACTGAAGCTTTCTTT
>-|-|TRBJ1-2|TRBV4-1
CASSLRGGGNGYTF
TGCGCCAGCAGCCTAAGAGGGGGAGGGAATGGCTACACCTTC
>TRBD2|-|TRBJ2-5|TRBV9
CASSVEGSGGEETQYF
TGTGCCAGCAGCGTAGAGGGCAGCGGGGGAGAAGAGACCCAGTACTTC
>-|-|TRBJ2-1|TRBV5-1
CASSLTAGTVEQFF
TGCGCCAGCAGCTTGACTGCGGGGACGGTTGAGCAGTTCTTC
>-|-|TRBJ2-3|TRBV6-2/TRBV6-3
CASSYGRSTDTQYF
TGTGCCAGCAGTTACGGGCGGAGCACAGATACGCAGTATTTT
>TRBD1|few|TRBJ2-1|TRBV7-2
CASSPTGQRNNEQFF
TGTGCCAGCAGCCCCACGGGACAGAGAAACAATGAGCAGTTCTTC
>-|few|TRBJ2-5|TRBV29-1
CSVAGRMQETQYF
TGCAGCGTTGCCGGCAGGATGCAAGAGACCCAGTACTTC
>TRBD1|-|TRBJ1-2|TRBV28
CASSLSAGGPYGYTF
TGTGCCAGCAGTTTATCGGCAGGGGGCCCCTATGGCTACACCTTC
>-|few|TRBJ2-5|TRBV20-1
CSARGEGYQETQYF
TGCAGTGCTAGAGGAGAGGGGTATCAAGAGACCCAGTACTTC
>-|few|TRBJ2-1|TRBV7-9
CASSLDDLYNEQFF
TGTGCCAGCAGCTTAGACGACCTCTACAATGAGCAGTTCTTC
>TRBD1|-|TRBJ1-2|TRBV28
CASSLVQGFGYTF
TGTGCCAGCAGTCTGGTACAGGGGTTCGGCTACACCTTC
>-|many|TRBJ2-7|TRBV5-1
CASSLDRERYEQYF
TGCGCCAGCAGCTTGGATAGGGAGAGGTACGAGCAGTACTTC
>TRBD1|few|TRBJ1-1|TRBV20-1
CSAITRQGGFEAFF
TGCAGTGCTATAACCAGACAGGGCGGTTTTGAAGCTTTCTTT
>TRBD1|-|TRBJ1-2|TRBV7-7
CRATDREHYGYTF
TGTCGGGCCACGGACAGGGAACACTATGGCTACACCTTC
>-|few|TRBJ2-3|TRBV7-6
CASSLGASPDTQYF
TGTGCCAGCAGCTTAGGCGCTAGTCCAGATACGCAGTATTTT
>-|-|TRBJ2-1|TRBV4-1
CASSQATGNEQFF
TGCGCCAGTAGCCAAGCAACAGGCAATGAGCAGTTCTTC
>-|-|TRBJ1-1|TRBV30
CAWSEDGKNTEAFF
TGTGCCTGGAGTGAGGACGGTAAGAACACTGAAGCTTTCTTT
>TRBD1|-|TRBJ2-7|TRBV6-2/TRBV6-3
CASSLPGTGLYEQYF
TGTGCCAGCAGCCTCCCGGGGACAGGGCTCTACGAGCAGTACTTC
>-|-|TRBJ2-5|TRBV20-1
CSARDWTKETQYF
TGCAGTGCTAGAGACTGGACAAAAGAGACCCAGTACTTC
>-|few|TRBJ2-1|TRBV6-2/TRBV6-3
CASSRYLRDEQFF
TGTGCCAGCAGTCGATATTTGAGGGATGAGCAGTTCTTC
>-|-|TRBJ2-7|TRBV27
CASRRDTAYEQYF
TGTGCCAGCCGACGGGACACAGCCTACGAGCAGTACTTC
>-|many|TRBJ2-1|TRBV12-3/TRBV12-4
CASSLGGVEQFF
TGTGCCAGCAGTTTGGGTGGTGTTGAGCAGTTCTTC
>-|few|TRBJ2-6|TRBV7-8
CASSLGGGALAGANVLTF
TGTGCCAGCAGCTTAGGGGGGGGCGCGTTGGCTGGGGCCAACGTCCTGACTTTC
>-|-|TRBJ2-5|TRBV3-1
CASSQDVRTQYF
TGTGCCAGCAGCCAAGATGTGCGGACCCAGTACTTC
>-|-|TRBJ1-2|TRBV28
CASRDPVTYTF
TGTGCCAGCAGGGATCCGGTTACCTACACCTTC
>TRBD2|few|TRBJ2-1|TRBV7-2
CASSPKAGGILTEQFF
TGTGCCAGCAGCCCTAAAGCGGGAGGGATTCTAACTGAGCAGTTCTTC